This TCR beta chain was sequenced during a study of human T cells and chemical hapten exposure. The wider study: Upper-back patch tests with 0.01% DPC were read at 6 days. Small pooled library volume differences mainly caused per-sample TCR yield variation.

Time point indicated: pre-sensitization, week 0. The treatment was: therapeutic diphenylcyclopropenone sensitization with weekly scalp DPC. V lost 4 bases, J lost 3 bases, and 1 base stayed unmatched. Germline V gene sequence: CDR1 MRHNA, CDR2 SNTAGT. The CDR3 runs to 14 residues. As the library was built, unique molecular identifiers were attached to individual cDNA molecules. TCRdb reprocessed the RACE reads via MiXCR and lists one record per CDR3 protein. Here the sample spans around 300,000 distinct CDR3 sequences, around 5.5% being singletons. The sequenced sample was whole blood, obtained in connection with sensitization to the hapten diphenylcyclopropenone (DPC). This receptor was identified in a woman between 18 and 29 years old with alopecia areata. Some clones in this sample may be carry-over from other donors' samples. The gene calls are TRBV6-4 and TRBJ2-3; 10 positions match TRBD1. The chain's CDR3 is CASSGQGATDTQYF. CDR3 nucleotides: TGTGCCAGCAGTGGACAGGGGGCTACAGATACGCAGTATTTT.